The present entry profiles one T cell receptor beta chain with its context. Authors' data handling: Counts of nucleated cells, estimated from reference gene primer amplification, were obtained. Assay used: immunoSEQ multiplex PCR; TCRdb lists only in-frame clones, some missing. V and J calls and clone size are as listed in that table; D and trimming were resolved from the DNA. The sample consists of around 160,000 clones, over 75% of them appearing once. The entry originates in a study of blood T cell repertoires in COVID-19. Across the study: Specimens from acute and convalescent COVID-19 originated in the United States, Italy and Spain. T cells, B-cell-depleted T cells, or PBMCs supplied cDNA or gDNA.

Trimming at V came to 7 bases and at J to 9 bases, leaving 13 bases not matched to a gene. Germline lookup yields CDR1 SGDLS and CDR2 YYNGEE. The CDR3 length is 15 residues. Material for sequencing was peripheral blood. This receptor was obtained from a human donor in a cohort sampled during active COVID-19. The V gene is TRBV9, the J gene TRBJ2-4; 10 bases fit TRBD2. CDR3 amino acids: CASASSGSSQSIQYF. In nucleotides, the CDR3 is TGTGCCAGCGCTTCTAGCGGGAGTTCTCAAAGCATTCAGTACTTC.